Each of the 15 T cell receptor beta chains below was sequenced from the same sample in a study of blood T cell repertoires in COVID-19 (dated by TCRdb to the early 2020s). The library was obtained by the immunoSEQ multiplex PCR assay. This immuneACCESS table, as held by TCRdb, lists in-frame sequences with V and J called but not all clones. Of the missing ones, under half trace to an unresolved V gene in checked studies; the others have no known cause. The table for this sample lists 35,000 to 40,000 clones; around four fifths of them were counted only once. Approximately 15% of the sample belongs to the ten largest clones. The sequencing input was peripheral blood. These receptors were collected from a man between 65 and 79 years old with acute or convalescent COVID-19.

This chain connects TRBV28 to TRBJ1-1, with a tentative D call TRBD1 (5 bases). V lost 5 bases and J 3 bases, leaving 22 bases between the germline ends. CDR3 length: 17 residues. Germline values: CDR1 MDHEN, CDR2 SYDVKM. Here the CDR3 DNA reads TGTGCCAGCAGTCCGAACTGGGGGGGGACGGGGGACACTGAAGCTTTCTTT. This sequence encodes CASSPNWGGTGDTEAFF.

The rearrangement joins TRBV30 to TRBJ2-4; 10 bases map to TRBD2. V lost 3 bases and J lost 2; bases outside the gene matches: 10. The germline CDR1 and CDR2 sequences are GTSNPN and SVGIG (reference sequence). The CDR3 extends over 17 amino acids. The CDR3 DNA is TGTGCCTGGAGACCGCGCCTAGCGGGGGAGACCAAAAACATTCAGTACTTC. This translates into CAWRPRLAGETKNIQYF.

The chain recombines TRBV19 with TRBJ1-5, with TRBD1 identical over 9 bases. Unmatched junction bases numbered 8, after V lost 4 bases and J lost 10 bases. This CDR3 region has 14 residues. Germline CDR1 is LNHDA and CDR2 is SQIVND (reference sequence). The CDR3 spells CASSTGDRAQPQHF. DNA of the CDR3: TGTGCCAGTAGTACTGGGGACAGGGCGCAACCCCAGCATTTT.

This sequence joins TRBV2 and TRBJ2-4, with a possible D match to TRBD1 (7 bases). The CDR3 sequence is 18 residues long. In germline, CDR1 is SNHLY, CDR2 FYNNEI. V gave up 4 bases and J gave up 0 bases, with 19 bases separating them. The CDR3 loop is CASSGQGSVAAAKNIQYF. The CDR3, as DNA: TGTGCCAGCAGTGGACAGGGTTCCGTAGCGGCAGCCAAAAACATTCAGTACTTC. Full variable domain (rest looked up from reference TRBV2 and TRBJ2-4): EPEVTQTPSHQVTQMGQEVILRCVPISNHLYFYWYRQILGQKVEFLVSFYNNEISEKSEIFDDQFSVERPDGSNFTLKIRSTKLEDSAMYFCASSGQGSVAAAKNIQYFGAGTRLSVL.

The chain employs TRBV2 and TRBJ2-7; the D gene is possibly TRBD1 (6 bases). This CDR3 region has 13 residues. CDR1 and CDR2 from the germline V gene are SNHLY and FYNNEI. Trimming removed 8 bases at V and 2 bases at J, with 13 bases between. The CDR3: CASRRDITYEQYF. CDR3 nucleotide sequence: TGTGCCAGCCGCCGGGACATAACCTACGAGCAGTACTTC.

The V gene is TRBV5-1, the J gene TRBJ1-4, with TRBD1 as a possible D gene (6 bases). Germline loops: CDR1 SGHRS, CDR2 YFSETQ. The length of the CDR3 is 13 residues. Between the trimmed V and J ends, which lost 3 bases and 12 bases, there was a span of 15 bases. CDR3 nucleotide sequence: TGCGCCAGCAGCTCCCTAGGGGGAGTGGAACTGTTTTTT. Amino acid sequence: CASSSLGGVELFF. Looking up the rest from reference TRBV5-1 and TRBJ1-4 gives the full variable domain: KAGVTQTPRYLIKTRGQQVTLSCSPISGHRSVSWYQQTPGQGLQFLFEYFSETQRNKGNFPGRFSGRQFSNSRSEMNVSTLELGDSALYLCASSSLGGVELFFGSGTQLSVL.

V usage is TRBV18 and J usage is TRBJ2-5, with D possibly being TRBD1 (5 bases). Germline CDR1 and CDR2: KGHSH and LQKENI. Trimming pared 0 bases from V and 4 bases from J, leaving 12 bases between. CDR3 size: 15 residues. The CDR3 DNA reads TGTGCCAGCTCACCACCACAGGCGAGTGGAGAGACCCAGTACTTC. Translation: CASSPPQASGETQYF. The full variable domain, completed using reference TRBV18 and TRBJ2-5, is NAGVMQNPRHLVRRRGQEARLRCSPMKGHSHVYWYRQLPEEGLKFMVYLQKENIIDESGMPKERFSAEFPKEGPSILRIQQVVRGDSAAYFCASSPPQASGETQYFGPGTRLLVL.

V and J are TRBV30 and TRBJ2-5, with TRBD2 matching 10 bases. In germline, CDR1 is GTSNPN, CDR2 SVGIG (reference sequence). V trimming: 3 bases; J trimming: 0 bases; junction bases outside the gene matches: 4. This CDR3 spans 15 amino acids. CDR3 residues: CAWRALAGDQETQYF. The CDR3 DNA follows: TGTGCCTGGAGAGCTCTAGCGGGGGACCAAGAGACCCAGTACTTC.

V and J are TRBV19 and TRBJ1-4; the D gene is possibly TRBD1 (5 bases). Germline-derived CDR1 and CDR2 are LNHDA and SQIVND (reference sequence). V lost 5 bases to trimming and J lost 0 bases, with 16 bases between them. The CDR3 length is 17 residues. The CDR3, as DNA: TGTGCCAGTAGTCCTCTACGGGGGACGCCAACTAATGAAAAACTGTTTTTT. Translated, it gives CASSPLRGTPTNEKLFF.

DNA for the CDR3: TGTGCCAGCAGCAGACAGGGATCTGGAAACACCATATATTTT. Translated, it gives CASSRQGSGNTIYF. This chain uses TRBV6-5 with TRBJ1-3; 7 bases match TRBD1. From germline, CDR1 is MNHEY and CDR2 SVGAGI. Germline trimming cut 6 bases from V and 1 base from J; bases unmatched to any gene: 3. The CDR3 covers 14 residues.

The rearrangement uses TRBV19 and TRBJ2-7; a possible D gene is TRBD2 (5 bases). The CDR3 totals 14 residues. The germline V and J ends were trimmed by 1 base and 3 bases, with 10 bases remaining between them. CDR1 and CDR2 (germline): LNHDA, SQIVND (reference sequence). DNA of the CDR3: TGTGCCAGTAGTATAGGGGCGGGCAACTACGAGCAGTACTTC. Its protein product is CASSIGAGNYEQYF.

V and J are TRBV30 and TRBJ1-1, with D perhaps matching TRBD1 (6 bases). The CDR3 covers 15 residues. CDR1 is GTSNPN, CDR2 SVGIG, per germline (reference sequence). V shed 5 bases and J shed 1 base, with 17 bases lying between them. Here the CDR3 reads CAWVRGGARNTEAFF. CDR3 bases: TGTGCCTGGGTTCGAGGGGGGGCGAGGAACACTGAAGCTTTCTTT. Variable domain in full (rest from reference TRBV30 and TRBJ1-1): SQTIHQWPATLVQPVGSPLSLECTVEGTSNPNLYWYRQAAGRGLQLLFYSVGIGQISSEVPQNLSASRPQDRQFILSSKKLLLSDSGFYLCAWVRGGARNTEAFFGQGTRLTVV.

The chain recombines TRBV5-1 with TRBJ1-2, with 7 bases identical to TRBD1. The germline CDR1 and CDR2 sequences are SGHRS and YFSETQ. Trimming took 0 bases from V and 5 from J; bases not matched to a gene: 7. The CDR3 contains 15 residues. DNA of the CDR3: TGCGCCAGCAGCTTGGCCTCTGACAGGGTATATGGCTACACCTTC. As protein: CASSLASDRVYGYTF.

This sequence joins TRBV28 and TRBJ2-7; D unclear. CDR1 is MDHEN and CDR2 is SYDVKM in the germline V gene. V was trimmed by 4 bases and J by 5 bases, leaving 15 bases between them. This CDR3 contains 14 residues. In DNA form, the CDR3 reads TGTGCCAGCAGTTCCCTCTCAGGAAACCACGAGCAGTACTTC. Its translation is CASSSLSGNHEQYF.

This chain joins TRBV5-1 and TRBJ1-6; D not certain. Germline V CDR1 and CDR2: SGHRS, YFSETQ. V was cut by 1 base and J by 0 bases, with 8 bases left in between. This CDR3 region has 16 residues. Here the CDR3 DNA reads TGCGCCAGCAGCTTGACCGGGAGCTCCTATAATTCACCCCTCCACTTT. Translated: CASSLTGSSYNSPLHF.